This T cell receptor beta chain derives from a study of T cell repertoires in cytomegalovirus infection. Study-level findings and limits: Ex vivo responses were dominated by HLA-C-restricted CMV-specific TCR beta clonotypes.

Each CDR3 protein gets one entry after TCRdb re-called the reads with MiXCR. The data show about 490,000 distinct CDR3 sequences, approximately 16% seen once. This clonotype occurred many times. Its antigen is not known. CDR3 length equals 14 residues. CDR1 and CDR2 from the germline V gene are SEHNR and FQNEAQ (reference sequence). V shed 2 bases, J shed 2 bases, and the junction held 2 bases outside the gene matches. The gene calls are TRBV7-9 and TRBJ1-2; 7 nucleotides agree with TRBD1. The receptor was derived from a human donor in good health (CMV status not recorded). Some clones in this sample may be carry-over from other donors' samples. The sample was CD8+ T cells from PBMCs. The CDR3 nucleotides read TGTGCCAGCAGCTTAAGGGGGCAGAACTATGGCTACACCTTC. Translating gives CASSLRGQNYGYTF.